A single T cell receptor beta chain is shown here with its context. This entry belongs to a study of technical replicates of blood from a few donors. The data were produced by immunoSEQ multiplex PCR, yet TCRdb's version contains in-frame clones alone and is incomplete. The profile shows approximately 78,000 clones, about 95% of them singletons. This CDR3 contains 13 residues. Germline V gene sequence: CDR1 MNHEY, CDR2 SVGAGI. Trimming took off 5 bases at V and 1 base at J, with 8 bases between the two ends. This TCR came from a human donor in good health. The V gene is TRBV6-5, the J gene TRBJ2-5, with D unclear. The sequenced sample was T cells isolated from PBMCs. In DNA form, the CDR3 reads TGTGCCAGCAGTACCTATGGCCAAGAGACCCAGTACTTC. It encodes CASSTYGQETQYF.